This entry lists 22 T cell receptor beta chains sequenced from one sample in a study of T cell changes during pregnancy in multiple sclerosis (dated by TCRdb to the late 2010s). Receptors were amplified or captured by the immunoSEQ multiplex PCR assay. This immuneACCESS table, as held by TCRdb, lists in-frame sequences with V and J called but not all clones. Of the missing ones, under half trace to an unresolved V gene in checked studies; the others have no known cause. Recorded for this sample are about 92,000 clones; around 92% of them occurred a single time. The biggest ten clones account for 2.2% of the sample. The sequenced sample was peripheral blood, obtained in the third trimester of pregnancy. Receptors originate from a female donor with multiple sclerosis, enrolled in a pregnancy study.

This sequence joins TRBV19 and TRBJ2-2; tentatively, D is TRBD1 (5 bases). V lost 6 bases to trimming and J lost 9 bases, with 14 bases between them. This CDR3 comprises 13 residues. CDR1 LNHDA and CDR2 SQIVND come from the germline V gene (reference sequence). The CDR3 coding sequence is TGTGCCAGTAGAAACCAGGGTACCAGGGAGCTGTTTTTT. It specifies CASRNQGTRELFF.

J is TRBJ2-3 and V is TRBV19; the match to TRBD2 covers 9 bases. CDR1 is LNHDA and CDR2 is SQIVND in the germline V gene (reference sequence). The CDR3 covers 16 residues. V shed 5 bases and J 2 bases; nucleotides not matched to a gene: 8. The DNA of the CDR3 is TGTGCCAGTAGTTGGGGCGGGAGGGCCCCCACAGATACGCAGTATTTT. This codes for CASSWGGRAPTDTQYF.

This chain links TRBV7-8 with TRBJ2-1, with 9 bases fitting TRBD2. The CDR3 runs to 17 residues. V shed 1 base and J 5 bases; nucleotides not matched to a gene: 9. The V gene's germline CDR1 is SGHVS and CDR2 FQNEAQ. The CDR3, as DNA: TGTGCCAGCAGCTTAGGACTAGCGGTATCCTTGGACAATGAGCAGTTCTTC. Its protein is CASSLGLAVSLDNEQFF.

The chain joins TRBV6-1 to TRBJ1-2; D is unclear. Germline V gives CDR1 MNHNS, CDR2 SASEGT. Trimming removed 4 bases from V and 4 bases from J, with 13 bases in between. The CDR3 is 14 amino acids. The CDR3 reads CASSATVRAYGYTF. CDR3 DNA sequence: TGTGCCAGCAGTGCTACGGTACGCGCCTATGGCTACACCTTC.

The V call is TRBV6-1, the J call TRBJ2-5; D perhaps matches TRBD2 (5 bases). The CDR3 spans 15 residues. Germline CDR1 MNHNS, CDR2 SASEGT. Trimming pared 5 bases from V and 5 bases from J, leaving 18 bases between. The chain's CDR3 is CASSFIRAPGETQYF. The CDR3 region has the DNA TGTGCCAGCAGTTTTATCCGGGCCCCGGGGGAGACCCAGTACTTC.

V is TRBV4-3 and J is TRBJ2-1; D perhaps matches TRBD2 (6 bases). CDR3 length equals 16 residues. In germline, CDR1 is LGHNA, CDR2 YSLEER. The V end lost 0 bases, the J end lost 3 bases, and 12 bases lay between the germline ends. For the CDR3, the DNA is TGCGCCAGCAGCCAAGATCGGGGTAGCGGCTACAATGAGCAGTTCTTC. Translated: CASSQDRGSGYNEQFF.

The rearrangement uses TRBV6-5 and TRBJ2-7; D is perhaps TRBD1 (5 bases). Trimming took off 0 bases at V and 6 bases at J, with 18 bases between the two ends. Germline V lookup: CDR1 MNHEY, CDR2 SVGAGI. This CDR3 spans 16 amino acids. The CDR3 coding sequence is TGTGCCAGCAGTTACTCGGGCCCGGCCCGGCAGGGCGAGCAGTACTTC. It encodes CASSYSGPARQGEQYF.

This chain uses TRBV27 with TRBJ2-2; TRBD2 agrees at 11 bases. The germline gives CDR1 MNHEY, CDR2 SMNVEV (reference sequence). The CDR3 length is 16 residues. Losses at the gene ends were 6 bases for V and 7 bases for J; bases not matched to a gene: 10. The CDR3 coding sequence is TGTGCCAGCAGGCTTACTAGCGGGAGAAGGATCGGGGAGCTGTTTTTT. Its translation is CASRLTSGRRIGELFF.

CDR3: CASREPGQIMGYTF. CDR3 bases: TGTGCCAGCAGAGAACCGGGACAAATCATGGGCTACACCTTC. The chain recombines TRBV28 with TRBJ1-2; perhaps TRBD1 as D (6 bases). CDR1 MDHEN and CDR2 SYDVKM come from the germline V gene. The CDR3 loop spans 14 amino acids. Trimming took off 6 bases at V and 8 bases at J, with 19 bases between the two ends.

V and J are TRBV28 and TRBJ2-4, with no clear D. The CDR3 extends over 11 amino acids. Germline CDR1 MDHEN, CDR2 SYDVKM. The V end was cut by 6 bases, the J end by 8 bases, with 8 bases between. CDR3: CASSSSDIQYF. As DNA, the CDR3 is TGTGCCAGCAGCTCCTCCGACATTCAGTACTTC.

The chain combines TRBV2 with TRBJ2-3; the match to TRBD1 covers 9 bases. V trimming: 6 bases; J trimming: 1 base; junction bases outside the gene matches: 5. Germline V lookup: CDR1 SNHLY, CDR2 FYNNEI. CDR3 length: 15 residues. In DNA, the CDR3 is TGTGCCAGCAGCCCACAGGGGGCCCGCACAGATACGCAGTATTTT. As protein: CASSPQGARTDTQYF.

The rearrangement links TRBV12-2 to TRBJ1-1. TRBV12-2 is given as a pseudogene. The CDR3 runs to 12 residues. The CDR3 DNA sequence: TGTGCAAGTGAGATGATGAACACTGAAGCTTTCTTT. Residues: CASEMMNTEAFF.

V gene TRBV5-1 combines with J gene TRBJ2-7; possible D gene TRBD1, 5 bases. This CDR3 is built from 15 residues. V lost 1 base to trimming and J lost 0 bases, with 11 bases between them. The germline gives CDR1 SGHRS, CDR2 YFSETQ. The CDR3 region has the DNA TGCGCCAGCAGCTTGTTTGACAGTAGCTCCTACGAGCAGTACTTC. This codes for CASSLFDSSSYEQYF.

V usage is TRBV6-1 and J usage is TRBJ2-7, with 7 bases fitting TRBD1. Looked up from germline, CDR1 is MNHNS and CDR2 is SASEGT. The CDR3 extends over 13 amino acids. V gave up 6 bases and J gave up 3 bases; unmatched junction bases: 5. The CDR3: CASRETGIYEQYF. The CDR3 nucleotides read TGTGCCAGCAGGGAGACAGGGATCTACGAGCAGTACTTC.

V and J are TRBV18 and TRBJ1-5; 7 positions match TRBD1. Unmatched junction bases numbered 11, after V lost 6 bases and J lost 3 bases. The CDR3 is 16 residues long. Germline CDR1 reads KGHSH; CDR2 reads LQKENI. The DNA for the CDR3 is TGTGCCAGCTCGGGGTCAGGGGGTCGGTCCAATCAGCCCCAGCATTTT. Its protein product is CASSGSGGRSNQPQHF.

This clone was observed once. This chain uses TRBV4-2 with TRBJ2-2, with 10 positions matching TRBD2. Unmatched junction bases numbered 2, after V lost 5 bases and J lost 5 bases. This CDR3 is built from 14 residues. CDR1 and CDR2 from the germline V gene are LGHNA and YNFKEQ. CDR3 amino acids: CASSGTSVTGELFF. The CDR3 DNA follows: TGTGCCAGCAGCGGGACTAGCGTGACCGGGGAGCTGTTTTTT.

CDR3 loop: CASSSSLGGSGNTIYF. The CDR3 DNA is TGTGCCAGCAGCAGCTCCCTCGGGGGTTCTGGAAACACCATATATTTT. The gene calls are TRBV13 and TRBJ1-3; weak D call: TRBD1 (5 bases). The CDR3 runs 16 residues. CDR1 is PRHDT, CDR2 FYEKMQ, per germline (reference sequence). V was clipped by 5 bases and J by 1 base, with 15 bases between them. The full variable domain, with the rest looked up from reference TRBV13 and TRBJ1-3, is AAGVIQSPRHLIKEKRETATLKCYPIPRHDTVYWYQQGPGQDPQFLISFYEKMQSDKGSIPDRFSAQQFSDYHSELNMSSLELGDSALYFCASSSSLGGSGNTIYFGEGSWLTVV.

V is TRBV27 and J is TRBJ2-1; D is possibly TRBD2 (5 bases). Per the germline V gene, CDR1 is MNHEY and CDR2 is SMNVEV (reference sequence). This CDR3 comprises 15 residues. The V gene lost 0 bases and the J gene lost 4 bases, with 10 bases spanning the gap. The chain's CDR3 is CASSLSLAPYNEQFF. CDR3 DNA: TGTGCCAGCAGTTTATCTCTAGCACCTTACAATGAGCAGTTCTTC.

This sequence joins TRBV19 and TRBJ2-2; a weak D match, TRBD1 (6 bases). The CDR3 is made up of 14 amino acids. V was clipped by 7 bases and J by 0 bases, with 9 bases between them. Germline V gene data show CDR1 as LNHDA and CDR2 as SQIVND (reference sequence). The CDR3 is CASTGTSNTGELFF. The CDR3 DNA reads TGTGCCAGTACCGGGACATCGAACACCGGGGAGCTGTTTTTT.

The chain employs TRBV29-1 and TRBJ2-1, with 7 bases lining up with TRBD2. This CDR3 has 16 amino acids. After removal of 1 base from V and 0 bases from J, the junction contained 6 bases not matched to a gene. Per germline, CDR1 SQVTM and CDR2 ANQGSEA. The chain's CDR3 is CSVEGWRESSYNEQFF. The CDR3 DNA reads TGCAGCGTTGAAGGATGGCGGGAGAGCTCCTACAATGAGCAGTTCTTC.

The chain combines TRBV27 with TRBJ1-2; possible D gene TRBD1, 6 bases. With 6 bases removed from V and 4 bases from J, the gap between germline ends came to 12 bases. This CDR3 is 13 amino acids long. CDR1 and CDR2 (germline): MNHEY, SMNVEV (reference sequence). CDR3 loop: CASRATGPYGYTF. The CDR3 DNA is TGTGCCAGCAGGGCCACAGGGCCCTATGGCTACACCTTC.

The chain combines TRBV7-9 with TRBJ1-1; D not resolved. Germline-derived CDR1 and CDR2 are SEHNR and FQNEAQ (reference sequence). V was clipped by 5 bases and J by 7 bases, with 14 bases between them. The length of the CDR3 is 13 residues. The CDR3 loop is CASSPGNRDEAFF. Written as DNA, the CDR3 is TGTGCCAGCAGCCCTGGTAACAGAGATGAAGCTTTCTTT.